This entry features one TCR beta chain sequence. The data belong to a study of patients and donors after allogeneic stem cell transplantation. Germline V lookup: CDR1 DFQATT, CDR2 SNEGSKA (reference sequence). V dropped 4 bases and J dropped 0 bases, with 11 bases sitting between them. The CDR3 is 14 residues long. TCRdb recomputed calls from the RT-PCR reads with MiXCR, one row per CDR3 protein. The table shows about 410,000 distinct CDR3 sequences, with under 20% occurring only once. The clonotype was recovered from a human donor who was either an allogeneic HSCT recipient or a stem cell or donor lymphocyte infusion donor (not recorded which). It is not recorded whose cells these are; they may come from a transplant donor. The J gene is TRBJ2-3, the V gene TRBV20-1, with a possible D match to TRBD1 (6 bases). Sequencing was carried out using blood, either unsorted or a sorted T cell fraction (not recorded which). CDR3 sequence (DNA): TGCAGTGCTAACAGGGATGTTAGCACAGATACGCAGTATTTT. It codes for CSANRDVSTDTQYF.